Described below is a single T cell receptor beta chain sequence and its context. Its antigen is still unknown. The data are from a study of CD8 T cell repertoires and HIV-1 epitope variants. Whole-study context: Each of Twenty-five Gag and Nef epitope peptides stimulated a separate culture.

The method was immunoSEQ multiplex PCR; TCRdb's version includes in-frame clones alone and lacks a portion of them. The table includes some 5,700 clones, around 70% detected once. The CDR3 is 13 amino acids. Trimming took 2 bases from V and 6 from J, leaving 5 bases between them. The germline V gene has CDR1 SEHNR and CDR2 FQNEAQ (reference sequence). The chain couples TRBV7-9 to TRBJ1-6; D call uncertain. The origin of this receptor is a male donor with HIV. Sequencing used cultured CD8+ T cells derived from PBMCs. Written as DNA, the CDR3 is TGTGCCAGCAGCTTAAACTCTAATTCACCCCTCCACTTT. Residues: CASSLNSNSPLHF.